A selection of T cell receptor beta chains follows, all from one sample in a study of human T cells and chemical hapten exposure. TCRdb re-called the RACE reads with MiXCR, one entry per CDR3 protein. The sample includes 35,000 to 45,000 distinct CDR3 sequences, roughly 13% seen only once; the top ten take roughly 2.1%. Sequences were derived from whole blood, sampled in connection with sensitization to the hapten diphenylcyclopropenone (DPC). The receptors shown here come from a woman aged 40-49 years with alopecia areata. Some clones in this sample may be carry-over from other donors' samples. CDR3s include the opening cysteine and the closing phenylalanine or tryptophan. The order of the fields is clone size, V gene, D gene, J gene, CDR3 protein, CDR3 DNA. A D gene is named only where the DNA matches it firmly. The size of a clone is reported for some rows only, either as once, few or many, or as a class for expanded clones.

.	TRBV4-1	.	TRBJ2-1	CASSPRPDGVYNEQFF	TGCGCCAGCAGCCCCCGACCCGATGGGGTCTACAATGAGCAGTTCTTC
many	TRBV7-8	TRBD1	TRBJ2-5	CASSSRQGTQETQYF	TGTGCCAGCAGCTCCCGACAGGGCACCCAAGAGACCCAGTACTTC
many	TRBV7-9	.	TRBJ1-2	CASSLEVGRREYYGYTF	TGTGCCAGCAGCTTAGAGGTTGGCAGGAGGGAATACTATGGCTACACCTTC
few	TRBV5-1	.	TRBJ1-4	CASSFSNSDEKLFF	TGCGCCAGCAGCTTCTCCAATTCAGATGAAAAACTGTTTTTT
many	TRBV4-3	.	TRBJ2-3	CASSQATGRVTDTQYF	TGCGCCAGCAGCCAAGCGACAGGGAGGGTCACAGATACGCAGTATTTT
.	TRBV11-2	.	TRBJ2-5	CASSFRTIQETQYF	TGTGCCAGCAGCTTCCGGACCATCCAAGAGACCCAGTACTTC
few	TRBV7-2	.	TRBJ1-1	CASSPGSYTEAFF	TGTGCCAGCAGCCCAGGGTCTTACACTGAAGCTTTCTTT
few	TRBV5-1	.	TRBJ2-2	CASSLGTTGMASMFF	TGCGCCAGCAGCTTGGGCACTACAGGGATGGCGTCGATGTTTTTT
.	TRBV15	TRBD1	TRBJ1-4	CATSPRTGTNEKLFF	TGTGCCACCAGCCCCCGGACAGGGACTAATGAAAAACTGTTTTTT
few	TRBV29-1	.	TRBJ1-3	CSVEQGHSGNTIYF	TGCAGCGTTGAACAGGGGCACTCTGGAAACACCATATATTTT
many	TRBV27	.	TRBJ2-7	CASSLSVGLEGAYEQYF	TGTGCCAGCAGTTTATCGGTAGGGTTGGAGGGAGCCTACGAGCAGTACTTC
many	TRBV27	TRBD2	TRBJ2-1	CASSRLAGMSYNEQFF	TGTGCCAGCAGTCGTCTAGCGGGAATGTCCTACAATGAGCAGTTCTTC
many	TRBV30	.	TRBJ2-6	CAWRALGSGANVLTF	TGTGCCTGGAGGGCGCTCGGCTCTGGGGCCAACGTCCTGACTTTC
few	TRBV7-9	.	TRBJ2-1	CATAVTSRDSYNEQFF	TGTGCCACCGCAGTTACCTCCCGGGACTCCTACAATGAGCAGTTCTTC
.	TRBV20-1	TRBD2	TRBJ2-3	CSARWSTSGTKTDTQYF	TGCAGTGCTAGATGGTCGACTAGCGGGACCAAGACTGATACGCAGTATTTT
few	TRBV2	.	TRBJ2-2	CASNAGTGELFF	TGTGCCAGCAATGCCGGGACCGGGGAGCTGTTTTTT
.	TRBV29-1	.	TRBJ2-3	CSALVASTDTQYF	TGCAGTGCCTTAGTGGCTAGCACAGATACGCAGTATTTT
few	TRBV20-1	TRBD1	TRBJ1-5	CSARAGTAAYQPQHF	TGCAGTGCTAGGGCTGGGACAGCGGCCTATCAGCCCCAGCATTTT
many	TRBV5-1	TRBD1	TRBJ2-7	CASSFGQGVGYEQYF	TGCGCCAGCAGCTTTGGACAGGGGGTAGGCTACGAGCAGTACTTC
few	TRBV29-1	TRBD1	TRBJ2-5	CSVYRGGETQYF	TGCAGCGTTTACAGGGGCGGGGAGACCCAGTACTTC
many	TRBV7-9	.	TRBJ2-5	CASSLRQVRETQYF	TGTGCCAGCAGCCTTCGACAAGTTAGGGAGACCCAGTACTTC
few	TRBV20-1	.	TRBJ2-3	CSALGGGSTDTQYF	TGCAGTGCCTTAGGGGGAGGGAGCACAGATACGCAGTATTTT